The present T cell receptor (beta chain) was sequenced within a study of CD8+CD57+ T cells in acquired aplastic anemia (dated by TCRdb to between 2018 and 2020). Regarding the research as a whole: DNA extracted from sorted CD4+ and CD8+ cells had a mean of around 3 ug, with a range of roughly 0.2 to 30 ug. A CD8+CD57+ expansion meant a frequency higher than the mean frequency seen in healthy subjects. The study at large found these results: Some 30 CD8+ CDR3 sequences were found to be shared between patients and controls, but these sequences appeared to be highly expressed in patients and within the immunodominant clones of the patients. Between patients and healthy controls, no significant difference in CD8+ Simpson's diversity was found (P=0.060).

Genomic DNA was used as template for profiling of TCR beta VDJ combinations and CDR3 sequences. An Illumina HiSeq 2000 was the platform used for TCR repertoire sequencing. As for how the authors treated the data: TRBV/TRBJ rearrangement plots, CDR3 size and DJ length profiles, and Simpson's diversity index were used to assess repertoires. The most abundant DNA sequence in the deep sequencing data was defined as the immunodominant clone. CDR3 amino acid sequences were checked for sharing across subjects and were also compared against the VDJdb database and published repertoires. TCRdb cleaned the public reads at Q25 with fastp, built clones with MiXCR and kept in-frame beta chains. Records with the same CDR3 protein are collapsed into one entry carrying the most frequent genes and DNA. TCRdb assigned the V and J calls; the authors' analysis was not used. Recorded for this sample are around 430,000 distinct CDR3 sequences; around a third of them occurred a single time. The ten largest clones take up around 0.82% of the sample.

Ten or more counts support this clonotype. This clone's antigen is unknown. No much larger clonotype is one base removed from it; base qualities were not supplied. Reading from cysteine to phenylalanine, the CDR3 counts 14 amino acids. CDR3 DNA is the only sequence kept; it has 42 bases, read in frame from the first base. From a lookup of the germline V gene, CDR1 and CDR2 are SNHLY and FYNNEI. Germline trimming amounts to 11 bases on V and 0 bases on J, with 4 as the count of junction bases outside the gene matches. Flow cytometry had shown CD8+CD57+ cell expansion in the patients selected for sequencing. All patients had severe acquired aplastic anemia diagnosed by International Study of Aplastic Anemia and Agranulocytosis and Camitta criteria. Patients had received no therapy at the time of blood sampling. In the study, sorted CD4+ and CD8+ blood T cells from patients with severe aplastic anemia and from healthy subjects underwent deep sequencing of TCR repertoires. Patients were enrolled under clinicaltrials.gov protocols 00001620, 01623167, 00001397, 00071045, 00081523 and 00961064 in the USA. Ficoll-Paque density gradient centrifugation was used to isolate peripheral blood mononuclear cells. Before DNA was extracted, CD4+ and CD8+ T cells were sorted using either FACS or magnetic beads.

This clonotype was sampled from a human donor with aplastic anemia. The sequence is built from TRBV2 and TRBJ2-3; 11 of the junction bases match TRBD2. The source material was sorted CD4+, CD8+, or CD8+CD57+ T cells (not recorded which) from PBMCs. The sequenced DNA: TGTGCCGCTGGACTAGCGGGTAGCACAGATACGCAGTATTTT. Translation gives CAAGLAGSTDTQYF.